This T cell receptor (beta chain) was found in a study of blood T cell repertoires in COVID-19. Background on the study: Acute and convalescent COVID-19 samples came from the United States, Italy and Spain.

With V trimmed by 4 bases and J by 4 bases, 7 bases remained unmatched. Germline lookup yields CDR1 KGHSH and CDR2 LQKENI. This CDR3 spans 15 amino acids. Study processing details: For nucleated cells, counts were estimated from reference gene primer amplification. Measured with immunoSEQ multiplex PCR; TCRdb has only the in-frame clones, and not every one. V and J calls and clone size are copied from that table; D and trimming were computed from the DNA. The data show about 400,000 clones, 65% to 90% seen once. The rearrangement joins TRBV18 to TRBJ1-1, with 9 bases fitting TRBD1. The TCR sequence derives from a woman aged 60-75 years with COVID-19, enrolled during active disease. Sequenced: peripheral blood. The CDR3, as DNA: TGTGCCAGCTCACGAGGGGACAGGGTAATCACTGAAGCTTTCTTT. Its protein is CASSRGDRVITEAFF.